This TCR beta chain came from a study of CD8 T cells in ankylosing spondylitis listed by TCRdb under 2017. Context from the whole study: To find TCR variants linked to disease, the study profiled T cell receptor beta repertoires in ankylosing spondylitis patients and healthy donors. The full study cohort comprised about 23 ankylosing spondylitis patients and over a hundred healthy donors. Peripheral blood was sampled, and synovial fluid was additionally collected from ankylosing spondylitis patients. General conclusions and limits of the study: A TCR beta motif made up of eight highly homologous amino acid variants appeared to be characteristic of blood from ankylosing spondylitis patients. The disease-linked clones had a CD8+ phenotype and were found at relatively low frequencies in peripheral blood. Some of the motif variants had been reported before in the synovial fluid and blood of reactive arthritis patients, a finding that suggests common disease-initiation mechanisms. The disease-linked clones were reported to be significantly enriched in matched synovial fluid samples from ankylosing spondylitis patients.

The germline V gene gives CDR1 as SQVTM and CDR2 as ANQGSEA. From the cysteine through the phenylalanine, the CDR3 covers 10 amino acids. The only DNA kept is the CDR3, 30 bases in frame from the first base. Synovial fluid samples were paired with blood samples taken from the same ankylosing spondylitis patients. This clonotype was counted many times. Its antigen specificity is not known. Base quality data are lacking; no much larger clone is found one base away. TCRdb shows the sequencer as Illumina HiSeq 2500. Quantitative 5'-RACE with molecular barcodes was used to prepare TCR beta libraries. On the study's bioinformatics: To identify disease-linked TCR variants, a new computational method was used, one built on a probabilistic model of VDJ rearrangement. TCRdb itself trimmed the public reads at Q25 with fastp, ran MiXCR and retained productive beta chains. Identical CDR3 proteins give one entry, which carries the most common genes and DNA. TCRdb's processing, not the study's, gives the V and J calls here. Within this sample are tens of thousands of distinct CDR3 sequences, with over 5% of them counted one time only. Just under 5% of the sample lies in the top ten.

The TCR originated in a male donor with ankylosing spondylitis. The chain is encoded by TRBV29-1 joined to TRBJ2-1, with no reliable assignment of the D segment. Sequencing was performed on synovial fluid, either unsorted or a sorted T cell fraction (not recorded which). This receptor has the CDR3 CSVGYNEQFF. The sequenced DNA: TGCAGTGTGGGATACAATGAGCAGTTCTTC.